This T cell receptor beta chain is drawn from a study of cytomegalovirus exposure and HLA in healthy donors. Overall study: Among the roughly 430 genotyped donors, 70% to 90% were placed in the Caucasian-associated ancestry cluster. Whole-study results and caveats: With DRB1 most and HLA-C fewest, TCR association rates differed between HLA loci in a later analysis. Most TCR sequences showed up rarely, but some public TCRs showed up in many donors.

As concerns this clone: As yet, its antigen is unknown.

PCR involved 60 Vbeta and 13 Jbeta primers. Sequencing used immunoSEQ multiplex PCR; TCRdb keeps in-frame clones, though not all of them. The sample carries about 77,000 clones, around 82% recorded once. V was shortened by 1 base and J by 6 bases, with 16 bases between the two germline ends. Germline assignment: CDR1 SGHRS and CDR2 YFSETQ. CDR3 size: 16 residues. The chain links TRBV5-1 to TRBJ1-4; the D gene is possibly TRBD1 (6 bases). Sequenced material: PBMCs. This TCR came from a man aged 35-49 years in good health and CMV-seronegative. The CDR3 DNA reads as TGCGCCAGCAGCTTGCACGGCGGGGGCGCGTATGAAAAACTGTTTTTT. It encodes CASSLHGGGAYEKLFF.